The present TCR beta chain was sequenced within a study of blood T cell repertoires in COVID-19. At the level of the study: Specimens from acute and convalescent COVID-19 originated in the United States, Italy and Spain. T cells, B-cell-depleted T cells, or PBMCs supplied cDNA or gDNA.

In the source study's methods: Reference gene primer amplification gave estimated nucleated cell counts. This table comes from immunoSEQ multiplex PCR, and its TCRdb copy is limited to in-frame clones, with some not included. The V and J calls and clone size are taken from that table; D and trimming were inferred from the DNA. Of 60,000 to 85,000 clones listed, less than 85% were seen once; the top ten hold about 2.5%. Sequenced material: peripheral blood. The source is a human donor with acute or convalescent COVID-19. The donor label of this sample is uncertain.

CDR3 in amino acids: CASSGQQGVVARELFF. As DNA, the CDR3 is TGTGCCAGCAGTGGCCAACAGGGGGTGGTAGCTCGGGAGCTGTTTTTT. This sequence joins TRBV6-1 and TRBJ2-2; TRBD1 agrees at 8 bases. The V segment lost 4 bases and the J segment 9 bases; nucleotides outside the gene matches: 13. Germline assignment: CDR1 MNHNS and CDR2 SASEGT. This CDR3 region has 16 residues.